This T cell receptor (beta chain) was documented in a study of patients and donors after allogeneic stem cell transplantation. From the RT-PCR reads, TCRdb called clonotypes with MiXCR, one entry per CDR3 protein. The sample has roughly 960,000 distinct CDR3 sequences, roughly 18% seen once. The germline gives CDR1 SGHDT, CDR2 YYEEEE. This CDR3 has 14 residues. V was pared by 3 bases and J by 8 bases, with 7 bases of the junction left unmatched. This chain uses TRBV5-6 with TRBJ1-2, with 10 bases that match TRBD1. This TCR derives from a human donor who was either an allogeneic HSCT recipient or a stem cell or donor lymphocyte infusion donor (not recorded which). It is not recorded whose cells these are; they may come from a transplant donor. The sequencing input was blood, either unsorted or a sorted T cell fraction (not recorded which). CDR3 nucleotide sequence: TGTGCCAGCAGCTCGGGACAGGGGACTGGAGGCTACACCTTC. Translated: CASSSGQGTGGYTF.